This TCR beta chain was found in a study of T cell clonotyping in hematopoietic cell transplantation. TCRdb keeps only in-frame clones here, not all; method: immunoSEQ multiplex PCR. The repertoire holds 60,000 to 75,000 clones, with approximately 94% as singletons. The V gene's germline CDR1 is SGHVS and CDR2 FQNEAQ. After removal of 3 bases from V and 4 bases from J, the junction contained 11 bases not matched to a gene. The CDR3 loop spans 16 amino acids. The sequencing sample was made of peripheral blood mononuclear cells. The sequence derives from a man aged 45-65 years in good health. Some clones in this sample may be carry-over from other donors' samples. The rearrangement uses TRBV7-8 and TRBJ1-1; 7 bases match TRBD1. The chain's CDR3 is CASSFRQGGSLTEAFF. DNA of the CDR3: TGTGCCAGCAGCTTCCGACAGGGCGGGAGTCTCACTGAAGCTTTCTTT.